This T cell receptor (beta chain) stems from a study of blood T cell repertoires in COVID-19. In the study overall: The origin of the acute and convalescent COVID-19 samples was the United States, Italy and Spain.

As originally analysed: Amplification with reference gene primers provided the estimates of nucleated cell counts. Assay: immunoSEQ multiplex PCR; the TCRdb copy retains only in-frame clones and omits some. Clonal size and the V and J genes are those of that table, whereas D and trimming came from the DNA. The sample holds around 120,000 clones, roughly nine tenths seen once. The TCR was taken from a man between 60 and 75 years old with COVID-19, enrolled during active disease. Material: peripheral blood.

CDR3 in DNA: TGTGCCAGCAGCTTGGATAGAGGACTAGCGGGAGGAAATACGCAGTATTTT. Translating gives CASSLDRGLAGGNTQYF. This chain connects TRBV5-4 to TRBJ2-3; 14 nucleotides line up with TRBD2. CDR1 and CDR2 from the germline V gene are SGHNT and YYREEE (reference sequence). The CDR3 sequence is 17 residues long. V lost 0 bases, J lost 7 bases, and 7 bases stayed unmatched.